This TCR beta chain is from a study of cytotoxic CD8 clonotypes in ibrutinib-treated CLL. The V and J ends lost 1 base and 5 bases respectively, with 13 bases between them. The CDR3 spans 14 residues. Germline V lookup: CDR1 SGDLS, CDR2 YYNGEE. Only in-frame clones appear in the TCRdb table, and some are missing; sequencing was by immunoSEQ multiplex PCR. The repertoire consists of over 100,000 clones, with approximately 85% occurring once and the leading ten covering about 2.1%. The TCR was taken from a human donor with chronic lymphocytic leukemia. The specimen comprised PBMCs, sampled after 24 months of ibrutinib treatment. The chain couples TRBV9 to TRBJ2-7; D not resolved. CDR3 bases: TGTGCCAGCAGCGTAAACCCTCAGCCCAACGAGCAGTACTTC. It yields the protein CASSVNPQPNEQYF.